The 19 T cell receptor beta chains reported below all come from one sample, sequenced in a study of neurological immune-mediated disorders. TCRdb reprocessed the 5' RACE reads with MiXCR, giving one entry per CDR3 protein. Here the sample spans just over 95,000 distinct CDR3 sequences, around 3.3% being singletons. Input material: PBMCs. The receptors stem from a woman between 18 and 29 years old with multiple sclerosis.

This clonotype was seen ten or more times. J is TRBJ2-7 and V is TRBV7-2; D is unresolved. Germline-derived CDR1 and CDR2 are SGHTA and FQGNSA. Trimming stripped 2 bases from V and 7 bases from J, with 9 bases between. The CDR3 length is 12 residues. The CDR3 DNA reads TGTGCCAGCAGCTTAATTCTGAGAGAGCAGTACTTC. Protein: CASSLILREQYF.

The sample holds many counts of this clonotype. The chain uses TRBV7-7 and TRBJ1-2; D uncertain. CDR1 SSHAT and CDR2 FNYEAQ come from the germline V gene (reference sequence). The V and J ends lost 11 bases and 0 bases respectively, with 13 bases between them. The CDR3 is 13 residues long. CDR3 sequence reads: CAQNSGSNYGYTF. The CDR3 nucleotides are TGTGCCCAGAATAGCGGCTCTAACTATGGCTACACCTTC.

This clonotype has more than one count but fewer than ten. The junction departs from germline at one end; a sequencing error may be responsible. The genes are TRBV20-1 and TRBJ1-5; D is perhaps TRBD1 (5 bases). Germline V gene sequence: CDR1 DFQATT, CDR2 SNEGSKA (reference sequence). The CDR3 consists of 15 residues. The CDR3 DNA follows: TGCAGTGCCCAACACCTCCAGGGTGACAATCAGCCCAAGCATTTT. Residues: CSAQHLQGDNQPKHF.

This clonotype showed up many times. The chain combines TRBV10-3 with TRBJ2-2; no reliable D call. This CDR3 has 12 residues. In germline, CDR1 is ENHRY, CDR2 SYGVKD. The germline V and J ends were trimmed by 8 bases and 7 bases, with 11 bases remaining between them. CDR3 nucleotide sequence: TGTGCCATCCGGACGGACGGCGGGGAGCTGTTTTTT. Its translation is CAIRTDGGELFF.

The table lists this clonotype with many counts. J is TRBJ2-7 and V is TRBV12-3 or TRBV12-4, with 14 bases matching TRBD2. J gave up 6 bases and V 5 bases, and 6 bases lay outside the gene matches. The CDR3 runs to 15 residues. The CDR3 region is CASSPPGLAGVEQYF. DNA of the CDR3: TGTGCCAGCAGTCCACCGGGACTAGCGGGAGTCGAGCAGTACTTC.

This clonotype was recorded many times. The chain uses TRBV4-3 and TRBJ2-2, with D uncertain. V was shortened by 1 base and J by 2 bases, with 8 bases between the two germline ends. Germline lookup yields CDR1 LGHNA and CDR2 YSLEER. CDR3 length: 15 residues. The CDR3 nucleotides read TGCGCCAGCAGCCAAGGGGCGGATAACACCGGGGAGCTGTTTTTT. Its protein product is CASSQGADNTGELFF.

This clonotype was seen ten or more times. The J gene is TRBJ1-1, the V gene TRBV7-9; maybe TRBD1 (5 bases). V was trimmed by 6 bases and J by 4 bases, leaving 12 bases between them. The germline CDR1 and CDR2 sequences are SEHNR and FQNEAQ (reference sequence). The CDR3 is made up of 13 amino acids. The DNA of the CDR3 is TGTGCCAGCAGTCCAGGGTTCGGCACTGAAGCTTTCTTT. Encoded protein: CASSPGFGTEAFF. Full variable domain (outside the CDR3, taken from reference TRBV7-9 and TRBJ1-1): DTGVSQNPRHKITKRGQNVTFRCDPISEHNRLYWYRQTLGQGPEFLTYFQNEAQLEKSRLLSDRFSAERPKGSFSTLEIQRTEQGDSAMYLCASSPGFGTEAFFGQGTRLTVV.

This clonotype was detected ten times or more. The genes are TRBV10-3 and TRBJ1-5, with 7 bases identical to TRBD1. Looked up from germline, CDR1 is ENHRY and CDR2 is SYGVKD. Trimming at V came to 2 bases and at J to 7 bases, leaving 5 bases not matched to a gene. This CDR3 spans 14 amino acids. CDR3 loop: CAISENPGGQPQHF. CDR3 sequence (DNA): TGTGCCATCAGTGAGAACCCAGGGGGACAGCCCCAGCATTTT.

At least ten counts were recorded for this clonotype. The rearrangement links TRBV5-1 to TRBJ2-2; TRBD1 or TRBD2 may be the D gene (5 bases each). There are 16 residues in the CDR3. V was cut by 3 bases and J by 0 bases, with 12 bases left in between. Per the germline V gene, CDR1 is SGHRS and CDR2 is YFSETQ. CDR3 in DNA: TGCGCCAGCAGCTCATCGGGGCGGGCGAACACCGGGGAGCTGTTTTTT. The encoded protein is CASSSSGRANTGELFF.

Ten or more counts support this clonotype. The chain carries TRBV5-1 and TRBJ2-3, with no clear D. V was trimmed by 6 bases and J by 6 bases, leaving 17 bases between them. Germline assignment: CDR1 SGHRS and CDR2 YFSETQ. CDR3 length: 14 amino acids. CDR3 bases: TGCGCCAGCAAAGAGAAGGCCGCAGAGGATACGCAGTATTTT. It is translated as CASKEKAAEDTQYF.

The CDR3 nucleotides are TGTGCCAGCAGCTTAAGTCGCAGGAACTATGGCTACACCTTC. Encoded protein: CASSLSRRNYGYTF. V usage is TRBV7-2 and J usage is TRBJ1-2; D remains ambiguous. The V end was cut by 2 bases, the J end by 2 bases, with 9 bases between. The length of the CDR3 is 14 residues. Germline values: CDR1 SGHTA, CDR2 FQGNSA.

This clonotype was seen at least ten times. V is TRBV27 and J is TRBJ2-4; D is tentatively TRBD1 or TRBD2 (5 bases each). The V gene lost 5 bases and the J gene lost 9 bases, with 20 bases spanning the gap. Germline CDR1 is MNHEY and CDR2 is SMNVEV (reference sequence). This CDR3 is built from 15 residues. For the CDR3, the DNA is TGTGCCAGCAGTAGCCCCAGTGGGGGTTTGATCATTCAGTACTTC. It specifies CASSSPSGGLIIQYF.

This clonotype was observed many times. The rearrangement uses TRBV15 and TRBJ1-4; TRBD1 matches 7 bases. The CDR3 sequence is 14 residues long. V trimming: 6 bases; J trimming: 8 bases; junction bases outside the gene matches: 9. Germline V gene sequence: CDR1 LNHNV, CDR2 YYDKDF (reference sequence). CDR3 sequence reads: CATRKGAIGEKLFF. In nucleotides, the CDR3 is TGTGCCACCAGGAAGGGGGCAATAGGGGAAAAACTGTTTTTT.

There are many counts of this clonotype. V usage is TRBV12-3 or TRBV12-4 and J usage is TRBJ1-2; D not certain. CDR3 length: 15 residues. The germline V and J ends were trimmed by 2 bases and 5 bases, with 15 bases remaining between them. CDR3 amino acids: CASSLKSSAAYGYTF. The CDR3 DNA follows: TGTGCCAGCAGTTTAAAAAGCTCGGCAGCGTATGGCTACACCTTC.

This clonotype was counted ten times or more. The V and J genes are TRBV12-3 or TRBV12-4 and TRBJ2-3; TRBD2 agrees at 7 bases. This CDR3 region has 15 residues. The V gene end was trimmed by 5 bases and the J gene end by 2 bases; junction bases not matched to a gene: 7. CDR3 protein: CASSLTSRATDTQYF. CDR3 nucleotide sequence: TGTGCCAGCAGTCTGACTAGCCGGGCCACAGATACGCAGTATTTT.

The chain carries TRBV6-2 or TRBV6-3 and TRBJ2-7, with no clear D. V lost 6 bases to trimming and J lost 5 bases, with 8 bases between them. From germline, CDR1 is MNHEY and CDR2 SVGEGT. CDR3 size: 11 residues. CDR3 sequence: CASRNNHEQYF. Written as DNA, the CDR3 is TGTGCCAGCAGAAACAACCACGAGCAGTACTTC.

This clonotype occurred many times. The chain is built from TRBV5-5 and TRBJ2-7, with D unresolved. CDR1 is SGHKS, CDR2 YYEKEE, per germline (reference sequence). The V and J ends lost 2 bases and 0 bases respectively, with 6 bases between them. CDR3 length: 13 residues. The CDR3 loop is CASSFSPSYEQYF. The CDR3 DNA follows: TGTGCCAGCAGCTTTAGCCCCTCCTACGAGCAGTACTTC.

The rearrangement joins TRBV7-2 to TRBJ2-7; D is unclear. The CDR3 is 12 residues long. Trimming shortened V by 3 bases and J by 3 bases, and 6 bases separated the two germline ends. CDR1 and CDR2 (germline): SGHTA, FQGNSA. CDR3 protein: CASSFSIYEQYF. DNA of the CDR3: TGTGCCAGCAGCTTTAGCATCTACGAGCAGTACTTC.

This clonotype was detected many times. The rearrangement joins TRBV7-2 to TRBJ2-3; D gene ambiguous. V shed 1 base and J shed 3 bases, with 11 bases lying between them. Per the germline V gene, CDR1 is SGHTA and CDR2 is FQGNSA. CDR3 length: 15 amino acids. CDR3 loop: CASSLDIGRTDTQYF. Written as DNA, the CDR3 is TGTGCCAGCAGCTTAGACATCGGAAGGACAGATACGCAGTATTTT. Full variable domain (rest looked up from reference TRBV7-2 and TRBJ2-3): GAGVSQSPSNKVTEKGKDVELRCDPISGHTALYWYRQSLGQGLEFLIYFQGNSAPDKSGLPSDRFSAERTGGSVSTLTIQRTQQEDSAVYLCASSLDIGRTDTQYFGPGTRLTVL.